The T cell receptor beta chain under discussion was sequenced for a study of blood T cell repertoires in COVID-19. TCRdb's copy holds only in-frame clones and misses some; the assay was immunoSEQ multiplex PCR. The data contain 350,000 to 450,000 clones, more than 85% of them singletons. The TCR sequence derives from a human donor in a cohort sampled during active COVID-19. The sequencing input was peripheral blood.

The CDR3, as DNA: TGCAGCGTTAGCGCACGGGACAGGCCCTACGAGCAGTACTTC. It is translated as CSVSARDRPYEQYF. V and J are TRBV29-1 and TRBJ2-7; 8 bases match TRBD1. Germline CDR1 reads SQVTM; CDR2 reads ANQGSEA. The CDR3 loop spans 14 amino acids. Germline trimming cut 5 bases from V and 2 bases from J; bases unmatched to any gene: 8.